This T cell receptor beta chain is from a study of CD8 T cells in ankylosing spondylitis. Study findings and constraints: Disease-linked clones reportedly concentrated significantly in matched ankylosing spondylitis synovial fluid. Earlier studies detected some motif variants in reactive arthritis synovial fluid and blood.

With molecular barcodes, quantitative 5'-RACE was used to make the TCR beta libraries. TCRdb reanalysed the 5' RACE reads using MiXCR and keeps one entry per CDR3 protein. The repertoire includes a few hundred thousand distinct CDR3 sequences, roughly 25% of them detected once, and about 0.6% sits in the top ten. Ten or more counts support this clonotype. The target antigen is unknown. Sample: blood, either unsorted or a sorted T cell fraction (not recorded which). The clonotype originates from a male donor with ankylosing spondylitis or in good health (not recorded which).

CDR3 coding DNA: TGTGCCAGCAGTCCCCGCCAGGGCGTCGACAATGAGCAGTTCTTC. Translated: CASSPRQGVDNEQFF. The gene calls are TRBV12-3 or TRBV12-4 and TRBJ2-1, with a possible D match to TRBD1 (5 bases). The CDR3 has 15 amino acids. Trimming took off 5 bases at V and 5 bases at J, with 16 bases between the two ends.